This paragraph reports one T cell receptor beta chain. This entry comes from a study of blood T cell repertoires in COVID-19. Study in general: Samples taken during acute and convalescent COVID-19 were collected in the United States, Italy and Spain.

In the study's own analysis: Amplifying reference gene primers gave estimates of nucleated cell counts. The assay was immunoSEQ multiplex PCR, and TCRdb's table has in-frame clones only and misses some. The V and J calls and clone size are taken from that table; D and trimming were inferred from the DNA. The profile shows about 220,000 clones, 80% to 90% of them singletons. The CDR3 has 14 residues. Trimming shortened V by 0 bases and J by 2 bases, and 9 bases separated the two germline ends. Germline loops: CDR1 SGHNT, CDR2 YYREEE (reference sequence). The cohort comprised adults aged about 18 to 89 years residing in around 25 US areas.

The TCR originated in a woman aged 50 to 60 with acute COVID-19. The V call is TRBV5-4, the J call TRBJ2-7; D possibly corresponds to TRBD2 (5 bases). Sequenced sample: PBMCs or T cells enriched from blood (not recorded which). The CDR3 reads CASSLALGPYEQYF. The CDR3 DNA reads as TGTGCCAGCAGCTTGGCACTAGGTCCCTACGAGCAGTACTTC.